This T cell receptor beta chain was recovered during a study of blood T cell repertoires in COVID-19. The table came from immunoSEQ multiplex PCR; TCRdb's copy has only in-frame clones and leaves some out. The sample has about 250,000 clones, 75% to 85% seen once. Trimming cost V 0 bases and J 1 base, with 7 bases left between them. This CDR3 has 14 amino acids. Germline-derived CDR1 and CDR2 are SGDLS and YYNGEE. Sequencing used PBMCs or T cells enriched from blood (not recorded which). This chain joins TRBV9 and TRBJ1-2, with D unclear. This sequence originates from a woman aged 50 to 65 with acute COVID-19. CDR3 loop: CASSVGRNNYGYTF. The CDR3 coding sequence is TGTGCCAGCAGCGTAGGGCGGAATAACTATGGCTACACCTTC.